The 5 T cell receptor beta chains in this list originate from one sample, sequenced in a study of beta chain features in type 1 diabetes. Every isolated RNA sample was fully reverse transcribed, so sequencing captured expressed TCRB transcripts. This table comes from immunoSEQ multiplex PCR, and its TCRdb copy is limited to in-frame clones, with some not included. This table holds under 450,000 clones, 14% found once. Source material: naive CD4+ T cells from blood. These receptors originate from a man under 40 in good health.

The gene calls are TRBV6-1 and TRBJ2-7; no reliable D call. Deletions cut 2 bases from V and 6 bases from J, with 8 bases between. This CDR3 has 12 amino acids. The germline CDR1 and CDR2 sequences are MNHNS and SASEGT. CDR3 loop: CASSENTSEQYV. CDR3 DNA: TGTGCCAGCAGTGAAAATACGTCCGAGCAGTACGTC.

This clone occurred a few times. The V gene is TRBV29-1, the J gene TRBJ2-2, with D possibly matching TRBD2 (6 bases). The CDR3 is made up of 13 amino acids. Trimming removed 4 bases from V and 3 bases from J, with 9 bases in between. Germline V gene sequence: CDR1 SQVTM, CDR2 ANQGSEA. The CDR3 bases are TGCAGCGTTGTTCGGGACTACACCGGGGAGCTGTTTTTT. The encoded protein is CSVVRDYTGELFF.

This clone turned up a few times. The CDR3 loop reads CASSVDSGITYEQYF. The CDR3 DNA sequence: TGTGCCAGCAGTGTCGATTCAGGGATTACCTACGAGCAGTACTTC. The V gene is TRBV2, the J gene TRBJ2-7; D possibly corresponds to TRBD1 (5 bases). Trimming pared 4 bases from V and 2 bases from J, leaving 15 bases between. This CDR3 has 15 amino acids. The germline V gene encodes CDR1 SNHLY and CDR2 FYNNEI. The full variable domain, in which reference TRBV2 and TRBJ2-7 provide the parts outside the CDR3, is EPEVTQTPSHQVTQMGQEVILRCVPISNHLYFYWYRQILGQKVEFLVSFYNNEISEKSEIFDDQFSVERPDGSNFTLKIRSTKLEDSAMYFCASSVDSGITYEQYFGPGTRLTVT.

The chain employs TRBV4-1 and TRBJ1-2; 8 positions agree with TRBD1. With 2 bases clipped from V and 7 bases from J, the junction kept 9 bases outside the gene matches. The CDR3 contains 15 residues. Germline V CDR1 and CDR2: MGHRA, YSYEKL. CDR3 in amino acids: CASSQRIGQGGGYTF. The CDR3 nucleotides read TGCGCCAGCAGCCAACGAATTGGACAGGGAGGTGGCTACACCTTC.

The chain uses TRBV29-1 and TRBJ2-5; possibly TRBD1 for D (5 bases). V lost 6 bases and J lost 4, with 12 bases in between. The CDR3 sequence is 12 residues long. Germline CDR1 and CDR2: SQVTM and ANQGSEA. The CDR3 loop reads CSVMAGRETQYF. The CDR3 DNA sequence: TGCAGCGTCATGGCAGGGCGAGAGACCCAGTACTTC.